This TCR beta chain appears in the sequencing data of a study of somatic mutations in cytotoxic T cells in rheumatoid arthritis. Study information: Several of the V beta antibody-stained T-cell populations were flow-sorted at nearly 100% purity; V beta1+ cells were among them and were sequenced for TCRB. Study-wide points: Per patient, the largest CD8+ clone was found to exceed 20% of CD8+ cells in about an eighth of the roughly 65 cases. Neither rheumatoid arthritis patients nor age-matched healthy controls had significantly different CD8+ T-cell clonality from the other group.

Note on this clone: What it recognizes is unknown.

The table came from immunoSEQ multiplex PCR; TCRdb's copy has only in-frame clones and leaves some out. The table shows under 15,000 clones, with around 80% occurring only once. This TCR derives from a man between 50 and 59 years old in good health. The specimen was CD8+ T cells sorted from blood.

The CDR3 DNA is TGTGCCAGCAGTCCCAGGAGGGTTATTAGTTACACTGAAGCTTTCTTT. Translation: CASSPRRVISYTEAFF. The chain carries TRBV28 and TRBJ1-1; D is unclear. The germline V gene encodes CDR1 MDHEN and CDR2 SYDVKM. The CDR3 spans 16 residues. V was clipped by 5 bases and J by 3 bases, with 19 bases between them.